This T cell receptor (beta chain) was documented in a study of T cells in Graves' hyperthyroidism and ophthalmopathy. V dropped 6 bases and J dropped 14 bases, with 11 bases sitting between them. Germline values: CDR1 SGHAT, CDR2 FQNNGV. This CDR3 is built from 11 residues. Study-level points and caveats: Blood also contained most expanded thyroid clonotypes above 0.001. Stable hyperthyroidism was told apart from ophthalmopathy by a model built on 13 V-J features. The model anticipated ophthalmopathy a median about 6.5 months pre-onset.

Regions amplified from RNA transcripts were the TCR beta CDR3 regions. During a first-round RT-PCR of the TCR CDR3, the HTBI primer set was used. Via MiXCR, TCRdb re-called the multiplex PCR reads, giving one row per CDR3 protein. The sample yields hundreds of thousands of distinct CDR3 sequences, around a third seen once. This clonotype was observed many times. Antigen specificity is unknown. These patients, aged 18 to 65, had recently diagnosed hyperthyroidism lasting under 2 months. Input material: blood. The chain joins TRBV11-2 to TRBJ1-6; possibly TRBD1 for D (6 bases). This TCR came from a woman in her forties with Graves' hyperthyroidism. This CDR3 is CASRGGIALHF. CDR3 nucleotides: TGTGCCAGCAGGGGGGGCATAGCCCTCCACTTT.